At least ten counts were recorded for the clone carrying this T cell receptor (beta chain). The data derive from a study of read filtering for tumor transcriptome and immune sequencing. Turning to the study itself: By R-ISS, stages I, II and III held approximately 8, 16 and 7 patients. IR-seq gave about 4 to 10.27 million TCR reads per sample; RNA-seq gave roughly 80 to 1273.

This CDR3 has 15 amino acids. With V trimmed by 4 bases and J by 6 bases, 8 bases remained unmatched. Germline V gives CDR1 MNHNS, CDR2 SASEGT. The library was built from around 380 ng RNA with molecular barcoded adaptors for alpha/delta and beta/gamma chains. TCRdb re-derived calls from the reads in MiXCR, one entry per CDR3 protein. This table holds some 120,000 distinct CDR3 sequences, around 13% found once. The clonotype was recovered from a donor at least 40 years old with multiple myeloma. The chain uses TRBV6-1 and TRBJ1-5; 8 bases align to TRBD1. Specimen: a population of CD138-negative cells sorted from bone marrow. The CDR3 spells CASSVRGREAQPQHF. The CDR3 nucleotides are TGTGCCAGCAGTGTCAGGGGGCGCGAGGCTCAGCCCCAGCATTTT.